Presented here are 26 T cell receptor beta chains from one specimen sequenced in a study of regulatory T cells in long-lasting Graves disease. Regarding time point: newly diagnosed GD, antithyroid drugs for less than 3 months. The TCR library was made from RNA extracted from PBMCs. Investigators prepared the TCR beta libraries by applying iRepertoire HTBI primers and Arm-PCR of CDR3 regions. From the multiplex PCR reads, TCRdb called clonotypes with MiXCR, one entry per CDR3 protein. The sample records about 220,000 distinct CDR3 sequences, roughly 19% being singletons. A further study also used this sample, focusing on T cells in Graves' hyperthyroidism and ophthalmopathy.

This material consisted of peripheral blood mononuclear cells (PBMCs), taken at new diagnosis, from a patient treated with antithyroid drugs. These TCRs come from a woman between 25 and 40 years old with Graves disease.

On this clonotype: This may come from a read error, since a much larger clone is one base off. The chain has TRBV30 and TRBJ2-1, with 7 bases identical to TRBD1. CDR3 length equals 16 residues. The junction had 16 bases not matched to a gene; V was cut back by 3 bases and J by 8 bases. Germline-derived CDR1 and CDR2 are GTSNPN and SVGIG (reference sequence). This CDR3 is CAWSSGQPYMDDEQFF. Here the CDR3 DNA reads TGTGCCTGGAGCTCGGGACAGCCCTATATGGACGATGAGCAGTTCTTC.

At least ten counts were recorded for this clonotype. The genes are TRBV3-1 and TRBJ1-1; D gene unclear. V dropped 4 bases and J dropped 1 base, with 7 bases sitting between them. CDR1 and CDR2 (germline): LGHDT, YNNKEL (reference sequence). The CDR3 extends over 13 amino acids. The CDR3 loop is CASSPEWNTEAFF. CDR3 nucleotide sequence: TGTGCCAGCAGCCCGGAGTGGAACACTGAAGCTTTCTTT.

This clonotype was counted many times. This chain joins TRBV20-1 and TRBJ1-2; D unclear. The CDR3 has 14 residues. Germline V gives CDR1 DFQATT, CDR2 SNEGSKA (reference sequence). V gave up 0 bases and J gave up 4 bases, with 12 bases separating them. CDR3 bases: TGCAGTGCTAGAGATAGGGTCTTCACCTATGGCTACACCTTC. This gives the protein CSARDRVFTYGYTF.

In its sample, this clonotype was seen many times. V gene TRBV9 combines with J gene TRBJ1-5; D remains unclear. Germline-derived CDR1 and CDR2 are SGDLS and YYNGEE. CDR3 length equals 15 residues. Between the trimmed V and J ends, which lost 0 bases and 3 bases, there was a span of 10 bases. In nucleotides, the CDR3 is TGTGCCAGCAGCGTAGGGGGATATGTCAATCAGCCCCAGCATTTT. Its protein product is CASSVGGYVNQPQHF.

This clonotype was seen many times. V usage is TRBV28 and J usage is TRBJ2-3; weak D call: TRBD2 (7 bases). Germline CDR1 is MDHEN and CDR2 is SYDVKM. The length of the CDR3 is 14 residues. The germline V and J ends were trimmed by 7 bases and 5 bases, with 16 bases remaining between them. The DNA of the CDR3 is TGTGCCAGCACAGGGGAGGGGATCGGAGATACGCAGTATTTT. As protein: CASTGEGIGDTQYF.

This clonotype was seen ten or more times. This rearrangement joins TRBV28 to TRBJ1-1, with D uncertain. V was pared by 10 bases and J by 5 bases, with 23 bases between. This CDR3 is built from 15 residues. Germline V gene sequence: CDR1 MDHEN, CDR2 SYDVKM. The CDR3, as DNA: TGTGCCATCGGTAGACCCTCGCCCGCGGGGACTGAAGCTTTCTTT. As protein: CAIGRPSPAGTEAFF.

This clonotype was detected ten times or more. The rearrangement links TRBV2 to TRBJ2-5; D ambiguous. In germline, CDR1 is SNHLY, CDR2 FYNNEI. V was shortened by 3 bases and J by 7 bases, with 9 bases between the two germline ends. The CDR3 totals 12 residues. CDR3 nucleotides: TGTGCCAGCAGTGAGTCCATGAGGACCCAGTACTTC. Protein: CASSESMRTQYF.

This clonotype was detected many times. The rearrangement uses TRBV20-1 and TRBJ1-2, with 8 bases identical to TRBD1. In germline, CDR1 is DFQATT, CDR2 SNEGSKA (reference sequence). CDR3 length: 10 residues. J lost 12 bases, V lost 6 bases, and 6 bases had no gene match. In nucleotides, the CDR3 is TGCAGTGCCCAGGCAGGGGGCGACACCTTC. Amino acid sequence: CSAQAGGDTF.

This clonotype was counted only a few times. The CDR3 coding sequence is TGTGCCAGCAGCCTACTCGGACAGCCTTACGAGCAGTACTTC. Its protein product is CASSLLGQPYEQYF. The rearrangement uses TRBV11-2 and TRBJ2-7; weak D call: TRBD1 (6 bases). CDR3 length: 14 residues. Looked up from germline, CDR1 is SGHAT and CDR2 is FQNNGV. Trimming cost V 5 bases and J 4 bases, with 15 bases left between them.

Notes on this clonotype: A read error is likely here: a far larger clone is one base away. CDR3 coding DNA: TGTGCCAGCACCCAGGGGGCGAGCACTGAAGCTTTCTTT. Translation gives CASTQGASTEAFF. The rearrangement uses TRBV27 and TRBJ1-1; 8 nucleotides align to TRBD1. This CDR3 spans 13 amino acids. Looked up from germline, CDR1 is MNHEY and CDR2 is SMNVEV (reference sequence). With V trimmed by 7 bases and J by 4 bases, 5 bases remained unmatched.

In this sample, this clonotype turned up many times. CDR3 region: CASGLDREETQYF. Here the CDR3 DNA reads TGTGCTAGTGGTTTGGACAGGGAGGAGACCCAGTACTTC. The chain combines TRBV12-5 with TRBJ2-5, with D possibly matching TRBD1 (6 bases). Germline V gives CDR1 LGHNT, CDR2 FRNRAP. The CDR3 has 13 residues. Trimming removed 1 base from V and 5 bases from J, with 8 bases in between.

As for this clonotype: This clone may be a read error of a much larger clone one base away. This chain's CDR3 is CASSSPPGGGRDGEQFF. The CDR3 region has the DNA TGTGCCAGCAGCTCCCCCCCGGGGGGCGGGAGGGATGGTGAGCAGTTCTTC. The V and J genes are TRBV7-6 and TRBJ2-1; 9 bases agree with TRBD2. This CDR3 is 17 amino acids long. Germline V gives CDR1 SGHVS, CDR2 FNYEAQ. The V and J ends lost 4 bases and 9 bases, in that order; junction bases with no gene match: 16.

This clonotype has only one observation. A much larger clone differs by one base, so this may be a read error. V usage is TRBV20-1 and J usage is TRBJ1-1; D remains unclear. This CDR3 has 13 residues. Germline V gene sequence: CDR1 DFQATT, CDR2 SNEGSKA (reference sequence). Written as DNA, the CDR3 is TGCAGTGCTAAGACGCGATTGAACACTAAAGCTTTCTTT. Translated: CSAKTRLNTKAFF.

This clonotype was found many times. The chain has TRBV7-9 and TRBJ1-4, with D possibly matching TRBD1 (5 bases). CDR1 is SEHNR, CDR2 FQNEAQ, per germline (reference sequence). Trimming stripped 5 bases from V and 7 bases from J, with 14 bases between. The CDR3 length is 14 residues. The CDR3 DNA is TGTGCCAGCAGCCCCCACACGAGGGGTGAAAAACTGTTTTTT. As protein: CASSPHTRGEKLFF.

This clonotype was counted ten times or more. The chain uses TRBV28 and TRBJ1-1; 7 positions agree with TRBD1. This CDR3 spans 15 amino acids. The junction had 10 bases not matched to a gene; V was cut back by 8 bases and J by 1 base. The V gene's germline CDR1 is MDHEN and CDR2 SYDVKM. As DNA, the CDR3 is TGTGCCAGCGACAGGGCGGGGTTGGGGAACACTGAAGCTTTCTTT. Translating gives CASDRAGLGNTEAFF.

The rearrangement links TRBV28 to TRBJ2-6; no firm D call. Trimming pared 6 bases from V and 1 base from J, leaving 16 bases between. The germline V gene encodes CDR1 MDHEN and CDR2 SYDVKM. The CDR3 extends over 17 amino acids. Here the CDR3 DNA reads TGTGCCAGCAGCCCCATCGTTGTATGGTCTGGGGCCAACGTCCTGACTTTC. This gives the protein CASSPIVVWSGANVLTF.

In this sample, this clonotype turned up many times. This chain links TRBV20-1 with TRBJ1-2; D perhaps matches TRBD1 (6 bases). Trimming shortened V by 2 bases and J by 7 bases, and 8 bases separated the two germline ends. CDR1 and CDR2 (germline): DFQATT, SNEGSKA (reference sequence). The CDR3 has 11 residues. The CDR3 is CSARLGGGYTF. CDR3 nucleotide sequence: TGCAGTGCTAGACTAGGGGGTGGCTACACCTTC.

This clonotype was counted at least ten times. The rearrangement joins TRBV20-1 to TRBJ1-2; D is possibly TRBD1 (6 bases). The length of the CDR3 is 14 residues. CDR1 DFQATT and CDR2 SNEGSKA come from the germline V gene (reference sequence). V was trimmed by 4 bases and J by 6 bases, leaving 18 bases between them. For the CDR3, the DNA is TGCAGTGCTACGGAAACCACAGGGCACCATGGCTACACCTTC. It translates to CSATETTGHHGYTF.

This clonotype was recorded many times. This chain connects TRBV11-1 to TRBJ2-5, with a tentative D call TRBD2 (5 bases). Germline V lookup: CDR1 SGHAT, CDR2 FQDESV (reference sequence). This CDR3 comprises 15 residues. V shed 2 bases and J shed 6 bases, with 16 bases lying between them. CDR3 DNA: TGTGCCAGCAGCTTATATCCCCGGGGAGCAAAGACCCAGTACTTC. Translation: CASSLYPRGAKTQYF.

Points on this clonotype: The likely explanation is a read error, given a far larger clone one base away. The V call is TRBV11-3, the J call TRBJ2-2; 11 bases are shared with TRBD1. Germline CDR1 and CDR2: SGHNT and YENEEA. The CDR3 extends over 15 amino acids. The J segment lost 5 bases and the V segment lost 5 bases, leaving 4 bases of the junction unmatched. This CDR3 is CASSADRGPTGELFF. CDR3 nucleotides: TGTGCCAGCAGCGCGGACAGGGGGCCAACCGGGGAGCTGTTTTTT.

At least ten counts were recorded for this clonotype. One end of the junction varies from germline; a read error may be responsible. The chain has TRBV15 and TRBJ2-5; a possible D gene is TRBD1 (5 bases). Looked up from germline, CDR1 is LNHNV and CDR2 is YYDKDF (reference sequence). The CDR3 has 12 amino acids. CDR3 sequence reads: CATSRVSETQYF. Here the CDR3 DNA reads TGTGCCACGAGCAGGGTTTCAGAGACCCAGTACTTC.

This clonotype was picked up many times. V and J are TRBV28 and TRBJ2-3, with 12 bases lining up with TRBD1. The CDR3 loop spans 16 amino acids. V shed 5 bases, J shed 5 bases, and the junction held 8 bases outside the gene matches. Germline V gene sequence: CDR1 MDHEN, CDR2 SYDVKM. CDR3 in DNA: TGTGCCAGCAGTACACCGGGACAGGGGGCGAAAGATACGCAGTATTTT. As protein: CASSTPGQGAKDTQYF.

The genes are TRBV5-6 and TRBJ2-5; TRBD2 aligns across 12 bases. V shed 0 bases, J shed 5 bases, and the junction held 5 bases outside the gene matches. The CDR3 covers 16 residues. CDR1 SGHDT and CDR2 YYEEEE come from the germline V gene. The CDR3 DNA sequence: TGTGCCAGCAGCTTGGTGACTAGCGGGGGCTGGGAGACCCAGTACTTC. This sequence encodes CASSLVTSGGWETQYF.

The chain links TRBV7-9 to TRBJ2-1; 7 bases align to TRBD2. Germline CDR1 and CDR2: SEHNR and FQNEAQ (reference sequence). CDR3 size: 17 residues. The junction had 14 bases not matched to a gene; V was cut back by 4 bases and J by 5 bases. Here the CDR3 reads CASSSPIRLALHNEQFF. The CDR3, as DNA: TGTGCCAGCAGCTCACCCATCCGACTAGCTCTTCACAATGAGCAGTTCTTC.

This clonotype was seen many times. The V and J genes are TRBV2 and TRBJ1-1; D call uncertain. This CDR3 comprises 12 residues. The germline V gene has CDR1 SNHLY and CDR2 FYNNEI. V was trimmed by 0 bases and J by 7 bases, leaving 6 bases between them. The DNA for the CDR3 is TGTGCCAGCAGTGAAGCGCTTGGTGAAGCTTTCTTT. Its translation is CASSEALGEAFF.

Notes on this clonotype: A read error may explain this, as a much larger clone is one base away. The gene calls are TRBV19 and TRBJ2-1; D uncertain. The length of the CDR3 is 12 residues. CDR1 is LNHDA, CDR2 SQIVND, per germline (reference sequence). CDR3 in DNA: TGTGACAGTACCACATCCCTCAATGAGCAGTTCTTC. It yields the protein CDSTTSLNEQFF.